This T cell receptor beta chain was obtained from a study of blood T cell repertoires in COVID-19. This clone was observed a single time. Trimming cost V 6 bases and J 8 bases; bases outside gene matches: 7. Germline assignment: CDR1 SGHDT and CDR2 YYEEEE. CDR3 length: 14 amino acids. Authors' analysis steps: Amplified reference gene primers provided the basis for estimating nucleated cell counts. Measured with immunoSEQ multiplex PCR; TCRdb has only the in-frame clones, and not every one. That table furnishes V, J and clone size, whereas the DNA furnished D and trimming. Here the sample spans approximately 490,000 clones, 88% being singletons.

The sequence was obtained from a woman aged 55-70 years who had recovered from COVID-19. The sample consisted of PBMCs or T cells enriched from blood (not recorded which). The chain couples TRBV5-6 to TRBJ1-6; TRBD1 agrees at 8 bases. The CDR3, as DNA: TGTGCCAGCAACCTCAGGGGGCTAGATTCACCCCTCCACTTT. Its translation: CASNLRGLDSPLHF.